This TCR beta chain was documented in a study of blood T cell repertoires in COVID-19. Study at large: Acute-phase and convalescent COVID-19 samples originated in the United States, Italy and Spain. PBMCs, B-cell-depleted T cells, or T cells provided the cDNA or gDNA that made up the material.

Seattle cases were enrolled at active infection and followed longitudinally. The CDR3 covers 15 residues. Per germline, CDR1 KGHSH and CDR2 LQKENI. V dropped 5 bases and J dropped 2 bases, with 15 bases sitting between them. Assay: immunoSEQ multiplex PCR; the TCRdb copy retains only in-frame clones and omits some. The table lists 200,000 to 250,000 clones, around 89% of them singletons, with 2% to 3% in the top ten. This clone was seen once. The chain combines TRBV18 with TRBJ1-1; D possibly corresponds to TRBD1 (6 bases). The receptor comes from a man aged 25-40 years with COVID-19, enrolled during active disease. The specimen was peripheral blood. CDR3 protein: CASSSGGQPNTEAFF. The DNA of the CDR3 is TGTGCCAGCTCATCGGGGGGACAACCAAACACTGAAGCTTTCTTT.